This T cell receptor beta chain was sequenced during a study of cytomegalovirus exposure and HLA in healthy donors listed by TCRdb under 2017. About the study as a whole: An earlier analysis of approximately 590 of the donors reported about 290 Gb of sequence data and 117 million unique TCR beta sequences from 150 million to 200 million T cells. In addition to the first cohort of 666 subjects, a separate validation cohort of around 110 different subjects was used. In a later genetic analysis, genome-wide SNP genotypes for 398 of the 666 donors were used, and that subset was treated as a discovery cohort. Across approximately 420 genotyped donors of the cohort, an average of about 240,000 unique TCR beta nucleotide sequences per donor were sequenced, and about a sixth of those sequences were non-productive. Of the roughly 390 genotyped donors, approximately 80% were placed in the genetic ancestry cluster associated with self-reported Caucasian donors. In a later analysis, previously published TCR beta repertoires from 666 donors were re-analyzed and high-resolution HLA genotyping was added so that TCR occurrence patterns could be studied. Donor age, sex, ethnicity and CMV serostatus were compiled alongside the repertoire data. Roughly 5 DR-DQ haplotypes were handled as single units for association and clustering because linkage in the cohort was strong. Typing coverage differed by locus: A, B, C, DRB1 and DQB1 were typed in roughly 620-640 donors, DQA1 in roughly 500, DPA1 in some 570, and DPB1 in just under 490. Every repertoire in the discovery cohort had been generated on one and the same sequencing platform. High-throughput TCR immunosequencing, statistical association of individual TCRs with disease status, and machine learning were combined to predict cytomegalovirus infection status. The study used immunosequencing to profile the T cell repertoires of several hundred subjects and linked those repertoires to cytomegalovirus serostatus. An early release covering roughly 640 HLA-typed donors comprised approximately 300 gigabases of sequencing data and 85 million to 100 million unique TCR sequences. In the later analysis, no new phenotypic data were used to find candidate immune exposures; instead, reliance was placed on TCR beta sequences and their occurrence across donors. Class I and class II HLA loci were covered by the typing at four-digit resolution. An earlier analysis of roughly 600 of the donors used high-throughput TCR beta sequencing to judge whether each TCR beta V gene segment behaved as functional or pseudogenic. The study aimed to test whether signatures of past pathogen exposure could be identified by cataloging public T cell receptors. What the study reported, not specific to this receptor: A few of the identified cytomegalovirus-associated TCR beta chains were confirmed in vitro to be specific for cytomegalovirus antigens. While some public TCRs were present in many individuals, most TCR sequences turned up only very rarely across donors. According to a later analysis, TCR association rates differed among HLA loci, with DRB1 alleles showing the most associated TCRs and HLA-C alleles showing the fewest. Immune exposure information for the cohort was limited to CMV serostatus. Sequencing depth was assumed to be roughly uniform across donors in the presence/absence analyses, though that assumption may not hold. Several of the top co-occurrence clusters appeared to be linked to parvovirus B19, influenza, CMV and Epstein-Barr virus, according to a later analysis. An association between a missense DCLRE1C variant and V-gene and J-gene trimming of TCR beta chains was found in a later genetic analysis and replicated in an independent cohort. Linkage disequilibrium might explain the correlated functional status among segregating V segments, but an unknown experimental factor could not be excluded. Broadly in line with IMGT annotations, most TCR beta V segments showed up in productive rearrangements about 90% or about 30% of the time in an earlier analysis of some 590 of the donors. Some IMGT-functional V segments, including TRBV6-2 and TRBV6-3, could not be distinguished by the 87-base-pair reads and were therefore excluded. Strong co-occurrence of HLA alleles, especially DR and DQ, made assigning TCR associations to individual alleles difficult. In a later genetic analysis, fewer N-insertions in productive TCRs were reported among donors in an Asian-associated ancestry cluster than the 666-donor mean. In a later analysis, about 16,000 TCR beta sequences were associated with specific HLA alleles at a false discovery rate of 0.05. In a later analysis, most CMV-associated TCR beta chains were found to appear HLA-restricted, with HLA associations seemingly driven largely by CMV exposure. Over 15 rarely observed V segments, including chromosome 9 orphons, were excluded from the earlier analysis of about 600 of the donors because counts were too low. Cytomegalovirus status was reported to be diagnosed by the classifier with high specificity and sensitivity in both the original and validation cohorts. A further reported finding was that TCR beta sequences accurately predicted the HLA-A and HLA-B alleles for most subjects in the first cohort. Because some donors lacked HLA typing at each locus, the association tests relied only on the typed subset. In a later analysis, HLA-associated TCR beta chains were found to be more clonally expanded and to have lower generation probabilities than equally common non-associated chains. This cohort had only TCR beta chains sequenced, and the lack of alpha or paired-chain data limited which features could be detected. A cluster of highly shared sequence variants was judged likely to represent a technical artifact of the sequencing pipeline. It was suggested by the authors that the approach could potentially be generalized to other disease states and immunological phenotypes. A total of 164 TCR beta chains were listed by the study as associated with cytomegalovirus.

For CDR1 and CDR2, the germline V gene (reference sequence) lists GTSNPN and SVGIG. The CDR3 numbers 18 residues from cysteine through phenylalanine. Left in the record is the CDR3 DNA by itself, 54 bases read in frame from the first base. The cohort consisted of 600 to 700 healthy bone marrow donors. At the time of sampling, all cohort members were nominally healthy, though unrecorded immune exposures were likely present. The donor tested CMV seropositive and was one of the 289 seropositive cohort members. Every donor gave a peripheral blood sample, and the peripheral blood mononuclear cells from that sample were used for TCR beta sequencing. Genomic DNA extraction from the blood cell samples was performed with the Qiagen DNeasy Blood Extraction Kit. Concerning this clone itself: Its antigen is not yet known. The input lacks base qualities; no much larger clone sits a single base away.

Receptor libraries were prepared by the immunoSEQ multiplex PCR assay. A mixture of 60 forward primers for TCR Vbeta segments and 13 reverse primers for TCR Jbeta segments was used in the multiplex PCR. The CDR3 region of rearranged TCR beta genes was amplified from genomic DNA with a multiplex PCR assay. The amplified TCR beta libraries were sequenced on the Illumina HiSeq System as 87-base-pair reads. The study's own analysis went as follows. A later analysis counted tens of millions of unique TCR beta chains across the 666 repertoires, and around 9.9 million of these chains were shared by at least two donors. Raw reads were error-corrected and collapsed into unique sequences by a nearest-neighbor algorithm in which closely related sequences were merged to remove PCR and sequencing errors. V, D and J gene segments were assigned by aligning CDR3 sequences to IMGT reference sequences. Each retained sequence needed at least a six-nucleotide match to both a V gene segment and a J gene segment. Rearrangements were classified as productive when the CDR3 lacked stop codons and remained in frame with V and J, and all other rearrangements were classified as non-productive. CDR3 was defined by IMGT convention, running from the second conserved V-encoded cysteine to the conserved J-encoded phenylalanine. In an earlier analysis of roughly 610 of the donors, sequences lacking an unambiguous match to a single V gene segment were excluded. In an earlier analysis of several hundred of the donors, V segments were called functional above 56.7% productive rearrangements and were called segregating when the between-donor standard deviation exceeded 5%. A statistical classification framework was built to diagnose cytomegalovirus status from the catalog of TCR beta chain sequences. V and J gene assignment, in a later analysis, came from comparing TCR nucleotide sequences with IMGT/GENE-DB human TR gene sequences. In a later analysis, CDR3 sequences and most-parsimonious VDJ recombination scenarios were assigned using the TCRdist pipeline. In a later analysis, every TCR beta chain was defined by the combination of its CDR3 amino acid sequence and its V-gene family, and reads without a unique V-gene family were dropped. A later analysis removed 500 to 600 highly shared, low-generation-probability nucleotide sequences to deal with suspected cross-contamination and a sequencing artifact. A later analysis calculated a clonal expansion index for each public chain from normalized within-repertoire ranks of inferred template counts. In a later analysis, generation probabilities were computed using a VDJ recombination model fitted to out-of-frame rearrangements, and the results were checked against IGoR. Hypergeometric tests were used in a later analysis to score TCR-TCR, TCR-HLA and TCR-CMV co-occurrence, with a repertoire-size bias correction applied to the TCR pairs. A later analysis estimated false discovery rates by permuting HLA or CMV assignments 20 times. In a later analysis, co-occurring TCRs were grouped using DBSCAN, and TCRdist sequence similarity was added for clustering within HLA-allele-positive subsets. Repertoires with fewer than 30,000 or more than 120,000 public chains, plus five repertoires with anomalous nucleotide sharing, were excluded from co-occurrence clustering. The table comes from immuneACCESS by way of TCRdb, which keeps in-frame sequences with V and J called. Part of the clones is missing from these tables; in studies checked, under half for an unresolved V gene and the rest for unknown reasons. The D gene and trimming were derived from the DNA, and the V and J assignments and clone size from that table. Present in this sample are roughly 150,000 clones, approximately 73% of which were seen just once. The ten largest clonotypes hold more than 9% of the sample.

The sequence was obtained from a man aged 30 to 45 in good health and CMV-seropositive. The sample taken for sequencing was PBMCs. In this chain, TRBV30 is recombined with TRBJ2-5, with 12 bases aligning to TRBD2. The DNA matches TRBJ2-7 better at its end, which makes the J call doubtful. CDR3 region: CAWRRLAGEFFASYEQYF. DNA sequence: TGTGCCTGGAGGAGACTAGCGGGAGAATTTTTCGCGTCCTACGAGCAGTACTTC.